This T cell receptor (beta chain) was documented in a study of metastatic and nonmetastatic thyroid tumors. V was cut by 0 bases and J by 2 bases, with 10 bases left in between. In germline, CDR1 is LNHNV, CDR2 YYDKDF (reference sequence). CDR3 size: 15 residues. TCRdb reprocessed the PCR reads via MiXCR. Counted here are roughly 18,000 clones, 34% occurring once; the ten biggest clones make up roughly 18%. Thyroid surgery had not been preceded by any treatment in any patient. This clonotype originated in a female donor with papillary thyroid cancer or a benign thyroid nodule (not recorded which). Some clones in this sample may be carry-over from other donors' samples. The rearrangement joins TRBV15 to TRBJ2-5; D uncertain. Material for sequencing was tumor tissue. The CDR3 is CATSRDRAGQETQYF. As DNA, the CDR3 is TGTGCCACCAGCAGAGACCGCGCCGGACAAGAGACCCAGTACTTC.